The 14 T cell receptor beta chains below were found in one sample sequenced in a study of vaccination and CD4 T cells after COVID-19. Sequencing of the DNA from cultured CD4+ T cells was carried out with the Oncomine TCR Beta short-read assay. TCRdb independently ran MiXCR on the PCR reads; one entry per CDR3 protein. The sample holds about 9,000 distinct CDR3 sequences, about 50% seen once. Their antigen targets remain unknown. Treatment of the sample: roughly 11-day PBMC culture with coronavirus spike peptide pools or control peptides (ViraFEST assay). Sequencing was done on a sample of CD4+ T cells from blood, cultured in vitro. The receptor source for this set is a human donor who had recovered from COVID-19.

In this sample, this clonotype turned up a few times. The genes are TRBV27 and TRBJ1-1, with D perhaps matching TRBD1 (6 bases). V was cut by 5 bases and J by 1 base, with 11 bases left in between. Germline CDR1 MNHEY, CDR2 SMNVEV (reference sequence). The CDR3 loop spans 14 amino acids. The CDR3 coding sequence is TGTGCCAGCAGTCTTGGACAGCCGAACACTGAAGCTTTCTTT. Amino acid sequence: CASSLGQPNTEAFF.

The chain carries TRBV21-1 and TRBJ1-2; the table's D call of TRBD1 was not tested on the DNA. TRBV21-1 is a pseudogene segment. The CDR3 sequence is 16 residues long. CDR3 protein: CATGRMWGQKKYGYTF. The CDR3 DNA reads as TGTGCCACGGGCCGGATGTGGGGACAAAAAAAGTATGGCTACACCTTC.

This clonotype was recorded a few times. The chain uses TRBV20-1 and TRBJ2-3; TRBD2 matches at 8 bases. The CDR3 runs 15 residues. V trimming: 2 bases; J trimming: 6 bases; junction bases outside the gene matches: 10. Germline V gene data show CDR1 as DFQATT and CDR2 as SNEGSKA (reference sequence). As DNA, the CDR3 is TGCAGTGCTAGAAGAGGGACTAGTCTTTCCGATACGCAGTATTTT. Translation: CSARRGTSLSDTQYF.

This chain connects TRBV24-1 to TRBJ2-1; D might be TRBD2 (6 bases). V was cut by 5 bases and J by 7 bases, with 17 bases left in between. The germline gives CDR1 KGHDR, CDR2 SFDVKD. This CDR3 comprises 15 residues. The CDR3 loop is CATSVWRLGRNEQFF. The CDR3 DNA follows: TGTGCCACCAGTGTTTGGAGACTAGGAAGGAATGAGCAGTTCTTC.

The CDR3 here is CASSYLSGKLYNEQFF. CDR3 coding DNA: TGTGCCAGCAGTTACCTTAGCGGGAAACTGTACAATGAGCAGTTCTTC. The V and J genes are TRBV6-5 and TRBJ2-1, with 8 nucleotides matching TRBD2. CDR1 MNHEY and CDR2 SVGAGI come from the germline V gene. The CDR3 is 16 amino acids. Trimming removed 2 bases from V and 4 bases from J; junction bases left unmatched: 7.

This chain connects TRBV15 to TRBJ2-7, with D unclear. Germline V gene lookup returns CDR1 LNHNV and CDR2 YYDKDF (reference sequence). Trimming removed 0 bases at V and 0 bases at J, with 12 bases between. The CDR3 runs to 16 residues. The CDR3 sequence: CATSRDLIAGSYEQYF. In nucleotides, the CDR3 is TGTGCCACCAGCAGAGATCTGATAGCTGGCTCCTACGAGCAGTACTTC. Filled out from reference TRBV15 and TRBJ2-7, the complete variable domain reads DAMVIQNPRYQVTQFGKPVTLSCSQTLNHNVMYWYQQKSSQAPKLLFHYYDKDFNNEADTPDNFQSRRPNTSFCFLDIRSPGLGDTAMYLCATSRDLIAGSYEQYFGPGTRLTVT.

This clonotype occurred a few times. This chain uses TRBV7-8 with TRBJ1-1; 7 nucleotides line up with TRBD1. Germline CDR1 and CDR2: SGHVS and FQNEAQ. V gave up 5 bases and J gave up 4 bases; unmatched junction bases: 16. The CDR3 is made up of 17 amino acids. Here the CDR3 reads CASSRPRAGGRSTEAFF. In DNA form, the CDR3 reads TGTGCCAGCAGCCGACCCCGCGCAGGGGGGAGGAGCACTGAAGCTTTCTTT.

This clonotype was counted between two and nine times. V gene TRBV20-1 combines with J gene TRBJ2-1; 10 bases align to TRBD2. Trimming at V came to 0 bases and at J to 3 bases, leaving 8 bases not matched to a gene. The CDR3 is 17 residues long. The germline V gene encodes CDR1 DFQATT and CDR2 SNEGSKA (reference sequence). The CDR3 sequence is CSARDQKREGLYNEQFF. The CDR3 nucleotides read TGCAGTGCTAGAGATCAGAAGCGGGAGGGCCTCTACAATGAGCAGTTCTTC.

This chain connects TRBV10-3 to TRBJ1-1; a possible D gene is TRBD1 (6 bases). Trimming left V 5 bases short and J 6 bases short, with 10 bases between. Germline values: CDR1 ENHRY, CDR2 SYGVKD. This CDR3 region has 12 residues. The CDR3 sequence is CAISLTGPEAFF. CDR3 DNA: TGTGCCATCAGTCTCACAGGGCCTGAAGCTTTCTTT.

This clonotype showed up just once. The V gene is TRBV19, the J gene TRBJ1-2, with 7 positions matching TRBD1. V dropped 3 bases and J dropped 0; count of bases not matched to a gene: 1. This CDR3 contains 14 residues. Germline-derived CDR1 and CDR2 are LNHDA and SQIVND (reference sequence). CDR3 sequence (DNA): TGTGCCAGTAGTATGACAGGGTCTAACTATGGCTACACCTTC. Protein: CASSMTGSNYGYTF.

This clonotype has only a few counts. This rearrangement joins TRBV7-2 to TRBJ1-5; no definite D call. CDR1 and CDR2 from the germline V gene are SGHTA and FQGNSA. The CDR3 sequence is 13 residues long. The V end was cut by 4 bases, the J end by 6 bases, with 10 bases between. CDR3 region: CASSSDPTQPQHF. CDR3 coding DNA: TGTGCCAGCAGCTCGGACCCTACTCAGCCCCAGCATTTT.

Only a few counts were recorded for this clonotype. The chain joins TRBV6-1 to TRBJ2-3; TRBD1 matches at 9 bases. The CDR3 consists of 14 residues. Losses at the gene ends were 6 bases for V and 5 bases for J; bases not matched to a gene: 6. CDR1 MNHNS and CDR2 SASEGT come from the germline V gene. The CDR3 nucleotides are TGTGCCAGCAGGCAGGGACAGGGCATAGATACGCAGTATTTT. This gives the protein CASRQGQGIDTQYF.

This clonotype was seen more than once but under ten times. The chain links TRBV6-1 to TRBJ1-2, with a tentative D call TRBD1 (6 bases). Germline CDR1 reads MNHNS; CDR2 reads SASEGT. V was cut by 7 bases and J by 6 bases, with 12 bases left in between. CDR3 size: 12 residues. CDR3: CASTRGGNGYTF. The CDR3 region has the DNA TGTGCCAGCACCAGGGGAGGTAATGGCTACACCTTC.

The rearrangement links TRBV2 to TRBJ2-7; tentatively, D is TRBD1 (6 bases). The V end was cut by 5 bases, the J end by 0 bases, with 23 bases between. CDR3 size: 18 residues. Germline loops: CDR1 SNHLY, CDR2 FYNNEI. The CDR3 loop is CASSKAGQPGEGSYEQYF. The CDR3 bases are TGTGCCAGCAGTAAGGCAGGACAGCCTGGCGAGGGCTCCTACGAGCAGTACTTC.